Listed here is a single TCR beta chain. Its antigen is unidentified. These data belong to a study of sequential checkpoint blockade in melanoma. Study overall: Around 90 pretreatment tumor DNA samples were TCRβ immunosequenced.

Some clones are missing from TCRdb's copy, which holds only in-frame ones; the method was immunoSEQ multiplex PCR. The profile shows around 4,000 clones, more than 20% of them singletons. Specified treatment: randomized to nivolumab then ipilimumab (arm A) or the reverse (arm B). CDR3 length equals 13 residues. CDR1 and CDR2 (germline): MDHEN, SYDVKM. V shed 6 bases and J shed 2 bases, with 11 bases lying between them. Overall study results and limits: In arm A, pretreatment tumor clonality was associated with response.

The gene calls are TRBV28 and TRBJ2-7; maybe TRBD1 (7 bases). Source: tumor tissue (inferred from file names), taken from a patient given nivolumab and ipilimumab in sequence. The sequence came from a human donor with melanoma. CDR3 sequence: CASSVRGAYEQYF. The CDR3 nucleotides are TGTGCCAGCAGCGTCAGGGGGGCCTACGAGCAGTACTTC.